Below, 31 T cell receptor beta chains from the same sample are listed, as sequenced in a study of early T cells in non-severe SARS-CoV-2 infection. In TCRdb, the 5' RACE reads were re-called with MiXCR into one record per CDR3 protein. The repertoire holds tens of thousands of distinct CDR3 sequences, 11% seen once, with around a tenth in the top ten. Sequencing was carried out using whole blood. The receptors stem from an adult who was a healthcare worker with PCR-confirmed SARS-CoV-2 infection or an uninfected control (not recorded which).

In its sample, this clonotype was seen many times. The V gene is TRBV5-4, the J gene TRBJ1-2; no clear D. The germline V gene encodes CDR1 SGHNT and CDR2 YYREEE (reference sequence). Trimming pared 0 bases from V and 0 bases from J, leaving 6 bases between. The CDR3 runs to 14 residues. CDR3 sequence reads: CASSLATANYGYTF. The DNA of the CDR3 is TGTGCCAGCAGCTTGGCCACAGCTAACTATGGCTACACCTTC.

This clonotype was found many times. The chain combines TRBV7-2 with TRBJ2-2; 16 positions match TRBD2. The ends lost 5 bases at V and 5 bases at J; junction bases unmatched: 17. This CDR3 region has 21 residues. The germline CDR1 and CDR2 sequences are SGHTA and FQGNSA. The CDR3 region is CASSPRGGLAGGSPRTGELFF. The DNA of the CDR3 is TGTGCCAGCAGCCCCCGTGGGGGACTAGCGGGGGGGTCCCCTAGGACCGGGGAGCTGTTTTTT. The full variable domain, completed using reference TRBV7-2 and TRBJ2-2, is GAGVSQSPSNKVTEKGKDVELRCDPISGHTALYWYRQSLGQGLEFLIYFQGNSAPDKSGLPSDRFSAERTGGSVSTLTIQRTQQEDSAVYLCASSPRGGLAGGSPRTGELFFGEGSRLTVL.

This clonotype has more than one count but fewer than ten. The chain employs TRBV20-1 and TRBJ2-2, with a tentative D call TRBD1 (6 bases). The CDR3 spans 14 residues. V was shortened by 7 bases and J by 1 base, with 13 bases between the two germline ends. Germline CDR1 reads DFQATT; CDR2 reads SNEGSKA (reference sequence). The DNA of the CDR3 is TGCAGTGGAAGAGGGGGTAGGAACACCGGGGAGCTGTTTTTT. This codes for CSGRGGRNTGELFF.

In this sample, this clonotype turned up a few times. The V call is TRBV30, the J call TRBJ1-3; perhaps TRBD1 as D (6 bases). V was shortened by 3 bases and J by 0 bases, with 9 bases between the two germline ends. The CDR3 covers 14 residues. CDR1 and CDR2 (germline): GTSNPN, SVGIG (reference sequence). CDR3 protein: CAWRQGHSGNTIYF. The CDR3 DNA follows: TGTGCCTGGAGGCAGGGACACTCTGGAAACACCATATATTTT.

This clonotype was counted a few times. This chain uses TRBV18 with TRBJ1-3, with unresolved D. The ends were cut back, 2 bases at V and 0 bases at J, with 11 bases in the middle. The CDR3 extends over 16 amino acids. The germline V gene has CDR1 KGHSH and CDR2 LQKENI. CDR3 sequence reads: CASSPFGVDSGNTIYF. In DNA, the CDR3 is TGTGCCAGCTCACCATTTGGGGTAGACTCTGGAAACACCATATATTTT.

The table lists this clonotype with many counts. V usage is TRBV7-3 and J usage is TRBJ1-1, with 7 bases that match TRBD1. The CDR3 sequence is 16 residues long. CDR1 and CDR2 from the germline V gene are SGHTA and FQGTGA. The V segment lost 2 bases and the J segment 1 base; nucleotides outside the gene matches: 7. The CDR3 nucleotides read TGTGCCAGCAGCTTAGAAATGGGGACAGCGAACACTGAAGCTTTCTTT. This codes for CASSLEMGTANTEAFF.

CDR3 bases: TGTGCCAGCAGCCCCCGGGGGTCGAACACCGGGGAGCTGTTTTTT. Its protein is CASSPRGSNTGELFF. The chain combines TRBV13 with TRBJ2-2; D is perhaps TRBD2 (6 bases). CDR1 PRHDT and CDR2 FYEKMQ come from the germline V gene (reference sequence). Trimming pared 5 bases from V and 0 bases from J, leaving 10 bases between. This CDR3 is built from 15 residues.

The chain combines TRBV6-2 or TRBV6-3 with TRBJ2-4; D ambiguous. Trimming left V 5 bases short and J 7 bases short, with 9 bases between. The germline gives CDR1 MNHEY, CDR2 SVGEGT. The CDR3 is 12 residues long. The CDR3 bases are TGTGCCAGCAGTCACAATCTGAACATTCAGTACTTC. The encoded protein is CASSHNLNIQYF.

In this sample, this clonotype turned up a few times. The V call is TRBV7-2, the J call TRBJ1-6; the match to TRBD1 covers 8 bases. Trimming cost V 5 bases and J 9 bases; bases outside gene matches: 6. CDR1 and CDR2 from the germline V gene are SGHTA and FQGNSA. The CDR3 has 14 residues. CDR3 nucleotide sequence: TGTGCCAGCAGCCAGGACAGGGTAATTTCACCCCTCCACTTT. This gives the protein CASSQDRVISPLHF.

This clonotype was found many times. The chain combines TRBV18 with TRBJ2-1; TRBD2 agrees at 11 bases. CDR3 length: 16 residues. Trimming at V came to 6 bases and at J to 7 bases, leaving 11 bases not matched to a gene. Germline values: CDR1 KGHSH, CDR2 LQKENI. CDR3 residues: CASSPNLGTSGNEQFF. Written as DNA, the CDR3 is TGTGCCAGCTCCCCGAACCTAGGGACTAGCGGAAATGAGCAGTTCTTC.

Ten or more counts support this clonotype. The V gene is TRBV10-1, the J gene TRBJ2-3; the D is unclear. Trimming took off 2 bases at V and 8 bases at J, with 5 bases between the two ends. The germline V gene has CDR1 WNHNN and CDR2 SYGVQD (reference sequence). The CDR3 has 11 amino acids. The CDR3 DNA follows: TGCGCCAGCAGTGAGGTCGGTACGCAGTATTTT. This translates into CASSEVGTQYF.

This clonotype appeared many times. V and J are TRBV27 and TRBJ1-1; 7 bases line up with TRBD1. Germline CDR1 and CDR2: MNHEY and SMNVEV (reference sequence). The CDR3 has 14 residues. J was trimmed by 5 bases and V by 8 bases; bases with no gene match: 11. CDR3 region: CASHRGTLLTEAFF. The CDR3 nucleotides are TGTGCCAGCCACAGGGGAACCCTTTTGACTGAAGCTTTCTTT.

The gene calls are TRBV7-9 and TRBJ1-6, with a tentative D call TRBD1 (5 bases). There are 12 residues in the CDR3. The germline V gene has CDR1 SEHNR and CDR2 FQNEAQ (reference sequence). Trimming removed 5 bases from V and 9 bases from J, with 8 bases in between. CDR3 protein: CASSTGRSPLHF. The CDR3 nucleotides are TGTGCCAGCAGCACGGGGCGTTCACCCCTCCACTTT.

This clonotype was recorded only once. The CDR3 sequence is CSALRLEGYEQYF. The DNA of the CDR3 is TGCAGTGCCTTACGGCTGGAAGGCTACGAGCAGTACTTC. This chain links TRBV20-1 with TRBJ2-7, with D unresolved. The CDR3 has 13 amino acids. The ends were cut back, 6 bases at V and 3 bases at J, with 15 bases in the middle. Germline V gene sequence: CDR1 DFQATT, CDR2 SNEGSKA (reference sequence).

This clonotype was recorded at least ten times. The chain couples TRBV5-1 to TRBJ2-3; tentatively, D is TRBD2 (6 bases). The CDR3 runs 16 residues. Germline V gives CDR1 SGHRS, CDR2 YFSETQ. Deletions cut 4 bases from V and 0 bases from J, with 15 bases between. DNA of the CDR3: TGCGCCAGCAGCACCCTCCTAGCGACTAGCACAGATACGCAGTATTTT. This translates into CASSTLLATSTDTQYF.

This clonotype was seen many times. This sequence joins TRBV10-3 and TRBJ2-1; D might be TRBD1 (6 bases). Trimming left V 7 bases short and J 7 bases short, with 17 bases between. From germline, CDR1 is ENHRY and CDR2 SYGVKD. The CDR3 totals 14 residues. In DNA, the CDR3 is TGTGCCATCACCCAGGAGGACAGCGCTAATGAGCAGTTCTTC. Translation gives CAITQEDSANEQFF.

The chain joins TRBV7-3 to TRBJ2-3; no clear D gene. The V gene lost 2 bases and the J gene lost 1 base, with 4 bases spanning the gap. The CDR3 covers 13 residues. CDR1 is SGHTA and CDR2 is FQGTGA in the germline V gene. The CDR3 spells CASSLVGTDTQYF. In DNA, the CDR3 is TGTGCCAGCAGCTTAGTGGGCACAGATACGCAGTATTTT. The whole variable domain, filled in from reference TRBV7-3 and TRBJ2-3, reads GAGVSQTPSNKVTEKGKYVELRCDPISGHTALYWYRQSLGQGPEFLIYFQGTGAADDSGLPNDRFFAVRPEGSVSTLKIQRTERGDSAVYLCASSLVGTDTQYFGPGTRLTVL.

This clonotype was detected ten times or more. This sequence joins TRBV7-8 and TRBJ2-1, with 8 bases fitting TRBD1. V dropped 2 bases and J dropped 3; count of bases not matched to a gene: 9. The CDR3 is 17 residues long. Germline CDR1 SGHVS, CDR2 FQNEAQ. The CDR3 is CASSLSDRGTYYNEQFF. The CDR3 region has the DNA TGTGCCAGCAGCTTATCCGACAGGGGAACATACTACAATGAGCAGTTCTTC.

This clonotype was detected many times. The chain recombines TRBV7-8 with TRBJ2-2; D ambiguous. The CDR3 sequence is 14 residues long. V dropped 5 bases and J dropped 11 bases, with 18 bases sitting between them. Per the germline V gene, CDR1 is SGHVS and CDR2 is FQNEAQ. The CDR3 coding sequence is TGTGCCAGCAGCATCCGGGTCGCCCCTACCGAGCTGTTTTTT. It yields the protein CASSIRVAPTELFF.

This clonotype was observed many times. This chain joins TRBV6-2 or TRBV6-3 and TRBJ1-1; the D gene is possibly TRBD1 (5 bases). The CDR3 spans 14 residues. Germline V gene lookup returns CDR1 MNHEY and CDR2 SVGEGT. Trimming cost V 7 bases and J 1 base, with 13 bases left between them. In DNA, the CDR3 is TGTGCCAGCACCACTGGCAGGGCGAACACTGAAGCTTTCTTT. Protein product: CASTTGRANTEAFF.

The rearrangement uses TRBV29-1 and TRBJ2-1; maybe TRBD2 (5 bases). The CDR3 sequence is 14 residues long. Germline V CDR1 and CDR2: SQVTM, ANQGSEA. V lost 7 bases to trimming and J lost 10 bases, with 23 bases between them. CDR3 protein: CSGAPPVGTGEQFF. The CDR3, as DNA: TGCAGCGGGGCCCCCCCGGTGGGCACGGGGGAGCAGTTCTTC.

Comments on this clonotype: This may come from a read error, since a much larger clone is one base off. This chain uses TRBV29-1 with TRBJ2-1; 9 nucleotides align to TRBD2. Looked up from germline, CDR1 is SQVTM and CDR2 is ANQGSEA. The CDR3 extends over 14 amino acids. CDR3 sequence: CSVSPSGTNNVQFF. The DNA for the CDR3 is TGCAGCGTTTCTCCTAGCGGGACTAACAATGTGCAGTTCTTC.

This clonotype was counted ten times or more. The J gene is TRBJ1-1, the V gene TRBV6-6, with unresolved D. The CDR3 runs 14 residues. Deletions cut 2 bases from V and 3 bases from J, with 10 bases between. The germline CDR1 and CDR2 sequences are MNHNY and SVGAGI (reference sequence). CDR3 loop: CASSYDRRDTEAFF. In DNA form, the CDR3 reads TGTGCCAGCAGTTACGACCGACGGGACACTGAAGCTTTCTTT.

The chain links TRBV27 to TRBJ1-6; TRBD1 might be the D (5 bases). This CDR3 is 16 amino acids long. The V gene lost 7 bases and the J gene lost 10 bases, with 23 bases spanning the gap. Germline lookup yields CDR1 MNHEY and CDR2 SMNVEV (reference sequence). CDR3 sequence: CASKGFGATVRSPLHF. Here the CDR3 DNA reads TGTGCCAGCAAAGGATTCGGGGCAACGGTTAGGTCACCCCTCCACTTT.

This sequence joins TRBV29-1 and TRBJ2-5, with 10 bases lining up with TRBD2. The V segment lost 3 bases and the J segment 5 bases; nucleotides outside the gene matches: 6. The germline V gene encodes CDR1 SQVTM and CDR2 ANQGSEA. This CDR3 spans 14 amino acids. CDR3 loop: CSVEERGGLETQYF. CDR3 nucleotides: TGCAGCGTTGAGGAGCGGGGGGGCCTGGAGACCCAGTACTTC.

This sequence joins TRBV20-1 and TRBJ2-4; TRBD2 agrees at 8 bases. The germline gives CDR1 DFQATT, CDR2 SNEGSKA (reference sequence). The CDR3 consists of 16 residues. V lost 0 bases, J lost 4 bases, and 8 bases stayed unmatched. The DNA for the CDR3 is TGCAGTGCTAGAGATCTCGGTTCGGGGGGGAAAAACATTCAGTACTTC. Encoded protein: CSARDLGSGGKNIQYF.

This clonotype appeared a few times. This chain connects TRBV6-1 to TRBJ1-1; no firm D call. Germline assignment: CDR1 MNHNS and CDR2 SASEGT. The length of the CDR3 is 14 residues. The V end was cut by 2 bases, the J end by 1 base, with 8 bases between. In DNA form, the CDR3 reads TGTGCCAGCAGTGAACAGAATTCGAACACTGAAGCTTTCTTT. It specifies CASSEQNSNTEAFF.

Comments on this clonotype: One junction end does not reproduce the germline sequence, and a read error may be involved. The chain combines TRBV7-7 with TRBJ2-1, with D tentatively TRBD2 (5 bases). The CDR3 is 15 residues long. Germline lookup yields CDR1 SSHAT and CDR2 FNYEAQ (reference sequence). CDR3 residues: CASSFGGSSYNGQFF. The CDR3 bases are TGTGCCAGCAGCTTCGGAGGTAGCTCCTACAATGGGCAGTTCTTC.

This clonotype has ten or more counts. The J gene is TRBJ2-5, the V gene TRBV11-3, with D perhaps matching TRBD2 (6 bases). This CDR3 has 13 residues. Germline lookup yields CDR1 SGHNT and CDR2 YENEEA. V dropped 2 bases and J dropped 4 bases, with 8 bases sitting between them. This chain's CDR3 is CASSLYGGETQYF. DNA for the CDR3: TGTGCCAGCAGCTTATACGGGGGAGAGACCCAGTACTTC. The full variable domain, rest sourced from reference TRBV11-3 and TRBJ2-5, is EAGVVQSPRYKIIEKKQPVAFWCNPISGHNTLYWYLQNLGQGPELLIRYENEEAVDDSQLPKDRFSAERLKGVDSTLKIQPAELGDSAVYLCASSLYGGETQYFGPGTRLLVL.

This chain connects TRBV6-5 to TRBJ2-7; TRBD1 agrees at 7 bases. V trimming: 3 bases; J trimming: 0 bases; junction bases outside the gene matches: 8. The length of the CDR3 is 16 residues. Germline CDR1 MNHEY, CDR2 SVGAGI. CDR3 sequence reads: CASSYPTGTSSYEQYF. The CDR3 DNA sequence: TGTGCCAGCAGTTATCCGACAGGGACAAGCTCCTACGAGCAGTACTTC.

The gene calls are TRBV12-3 or TRBV12-4 and TRBJ2-1; D is perhaps TRBD1 or TRBD2 (5 bases each). CDR3 length: 14 amino acids. V was shortened by 8 bases and J by 4 bases, with 15 bases between the two germline ends. For the CDR3, the DNA is TGTGCCAGCCTCCGGGACCTCTCGTACAATGAGCAGTTCTTC. As protein: CASLRDLSYNEQFF.